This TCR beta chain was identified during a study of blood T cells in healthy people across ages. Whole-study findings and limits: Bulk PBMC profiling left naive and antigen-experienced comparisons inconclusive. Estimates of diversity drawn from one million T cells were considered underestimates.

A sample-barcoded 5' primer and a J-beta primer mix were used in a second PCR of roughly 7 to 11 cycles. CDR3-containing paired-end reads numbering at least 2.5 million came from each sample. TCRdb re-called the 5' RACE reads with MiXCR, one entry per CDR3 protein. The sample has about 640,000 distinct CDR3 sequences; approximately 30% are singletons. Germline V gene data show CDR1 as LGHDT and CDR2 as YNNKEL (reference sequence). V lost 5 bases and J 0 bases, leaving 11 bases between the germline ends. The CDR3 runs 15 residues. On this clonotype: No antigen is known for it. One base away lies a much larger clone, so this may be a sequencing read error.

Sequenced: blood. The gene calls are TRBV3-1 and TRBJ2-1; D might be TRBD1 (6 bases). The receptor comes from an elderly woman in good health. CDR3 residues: CASSWGRGSYNEQFF. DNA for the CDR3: TGTGCCAGCAGCTGGGGCAGGGGCTCCTACAATGAGCAGTTCTTC.